This TCR beta chain comes out of a study of T cells in women clearing cervical HPV infection. As for the study in general: HLA type stays a possible confounder, typing being limited.

Germline assignment: CDR1 SGHTA and CDR2 FQGNSA. The V and J ends lost 2 bases and 2 bases respectively, with 8 bases between them. This CDR3 comprises 14 residues. As concerns this clone: Its antigen is undetermined. Read data end 3 residues before the CDR3 end; the end is taken from the germline J gene.

Genomic DNA, averaging about 1,100 ng per sample, yielded TCR beta CDR3 via immunoSEQ. Generated by immunoSEQ multiplex PCR, the TCRdb table keeps only in-frame clones and is missing some. The sample table includes tens of thousands of clones. Regarding the study as a whole: It is unknown whether associations predate infection; no effector/memory or HPV-specific sorting.

The TCR was taken from a woman aged 18 to 75 with a cervical HPV16 infection that either progressed to CIN3+ or cleared (not recorded which). Sequences were obtained from blood buffy coat. The V call is TRBV7-2, the J call TRBJ2-3; D unclear. CDR3 bases read: TGTGCCAGCAGCTTATTGGCGGACACAGATACG. Its protein product is CASSLLADTDT. In full, the CDR3 reads CASSLLADTDTQYF.